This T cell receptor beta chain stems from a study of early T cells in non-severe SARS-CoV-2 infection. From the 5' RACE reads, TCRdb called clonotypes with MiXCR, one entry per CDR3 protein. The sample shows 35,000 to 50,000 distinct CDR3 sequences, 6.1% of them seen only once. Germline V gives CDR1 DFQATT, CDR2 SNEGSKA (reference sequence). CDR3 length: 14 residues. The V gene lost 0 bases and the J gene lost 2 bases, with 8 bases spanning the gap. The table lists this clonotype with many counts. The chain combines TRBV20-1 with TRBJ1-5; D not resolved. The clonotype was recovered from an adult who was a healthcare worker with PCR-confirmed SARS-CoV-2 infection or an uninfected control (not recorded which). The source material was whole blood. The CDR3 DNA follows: TGCAGTGCTAGAGATCTGAGTGGCAATCAGCCCCAGCATTTT. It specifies CSARDLSGNQPQHF.